A selection of T cell receptor beta chains follows, all from one sample in a study of blood T cell repertoires in COVID-19. This table comes from immunoSEQ multiplex PCR, and its TCRdb copy is limited to in-frame clones, with some not included. The sample lists roughly 100,000 clones, over 75% occurring once. Specimen: peripheral blood. These receptor sequences come from a human donor in a cohort sampled during active COVID-19. The CDR3 runs from the conserved cysteine through the conserved F or W. The order of the fields is V gene, D gene, clone size, J gene, CDR3 protein, CDR3 DNA. The D gene is left open where the match is weak. Rows may omit the clone size; those that give it use once, few, many or a size class.

TRBV15,.,.,TRBJ2-6,CATSQQGAGANVLTF,TGTGCCACCAGTCAGCAGGGTGCTGGGGCCAACGTCCTGACTTTC
TRBV27,TRBD1,.,TRBJ2-1,CASSLENGPGQGWYNEQFF,TGTGCCAGCAGTTTAGAAAATGGGCCGGGACAGGGTTGGTACAATGAGCAGTTCTTC
TRBV7-6,TRBD2,.,TRBJ2-1,CASSNLAGGHNEQFF,TGTGCCAGCAGCAACCTAGCGGGGGGCCACAATGAGCAGTTCTTC
TRBV28,TRBD1,.,TRBJ2-5,CASGPRTGVFGTQYF,TGTGCCAGCGGACCGAGGACAGGGGTCTTCGGGACCCAGTACTTC
TRBV28,.,.,TRBJ1-1,CASSSPPGNTEAFF,TGTGCCAGCAGTTCCCCCCCGGGGAACACTGAAGCTTTCTTT
TRBV6-5,.,.,TRBJ1-2,CASSYAFHPEGYTF,TGTGCCAGCAGTTACGCATTCCACCCGGAGGGCTACACCTTC
TRBV18,.,.,TRBJ2-7,CASSPLTRNEQYF,TGTGCCAGCTCACCTCTAACGAGGAACGAGCAGTACTTC
TRBV5-1,.,.,TRBJ1-3,CASSVGGGNTIYF,TGCGCCAGCAGTGTAGGGGGTGGAAACACCATATATTTT
TRBV30,TRBD1,.,TRBJ1-1,CAWSRPDRIMNTEAFF,TGTGCCTGGAGTCGCCCGGACAGGATAATGAACACTGAAGCTTTCTTT
TRBV5-1,.,.,TRBJ2-3,CASSAGTLSSTDTQYF,TGCGCCAGCAGCGCGGGGACGTTGTCTAGCACAGATACGCAGTATTTT
TRBV19,.,.,TRBJ2-1,CASRQRTGTGEQFF,TGTGCCAGTAGGCAGAGAACAGGGACGGGTGAGCAGTTCTTC
TRBV7-2,.,.,TRBJ2-7,CASSPNLQGAEQYF,TGTGCCAGCAGCCCAAACCTCCAGGGTGCCGAGCAGTACTTC
TRBV2,.,few,TRBJ2-5,CASEGGDQETQYF,TGTGCCAGCGAGGGCGGAGACCAAGAGACCCAGTACTTC
TRBV21-1,.,.,TRBJ2-1,CASRQTSGEPLSYNEQFF,TGTGCCAGCAGGCAGACTAGCGGGGAACCCCTCTCCTACAATGAGCAGTTCTTC
TRBV18,TRBD1,.,TRBJ2-7,CASSSSGTGVYEQYF,TGTGCCAGCTCATCCTCCGGGACAGGCGTCTACGAGCAGTACTTC
TRBV19,TRBD1,.,TRBJ1-5,CASSRTAGGNQPQHF,TGTGCCAGTAGCAGGACGGCAGGGGGGAATCAGCCCCAGCATTTT
TRBV6-1,TRBD1,.,TRBJ2-5,CASSEGGTGVLGETQYF,TGTGCCAGCAGTGAAGGAGGGACAGGGGTACTGGGGGAGACCCAGTACTTC
TRBV12-3/TRBV12-4,.,few,TRBJ1-5,CASSQGFGQPQHF,TGTGCCAGCAGTCAGGGCTTCGGTCAGCCCCAGCATTTT
TRBV11-2,TRBD2,.,TRBJ2-7,CASSRSGVYEQYF,TGTGCCAGCAGCCGGAGCGGGGTCTACGAGCAGTACTTC
TRBV12-3/TRBV12-4,.,.,TRBJ1-5,CASRRGAFTPQHF,TGTGCCAGCAGGCGAGGAGCCTTTACCCCCCAGCATTTT
TRBV6-6,.,.,TRBJ2-6,CASSPLWGTTSGANVLTF,TGTGCCAGCAGTCCTCTGTGGGGGACAACCTCTGGGGCCAACGTCCTGACTTTC
TRBV5-1,TRBD1,.,TRBJ1-1,CASSPYRGTEAFF,TGCGCCAGCAGCCCGTACAGGGGCACTGAAGCTTTCTTT
TRBV9,.,.,TRBJ2-7,CASSVEIASEQYF,TGTGCCAGCAGCGTAGAAATAGCCTCAGAGCAGTACTTC
TRBV6-1,TRBD1,.,TRBJ1-6,CASSEGGTGAYSPLHF,TGTGCCAGCAGTGAAGGGGGGACAGGGGCTTATTCACCCCTCCACTTT
TRBV2,.,.,TRBJ2-1,CASSFPDSGYNEQFF,TGTGCCAGCAGCTTCCCGGATAGCGGCTACAATGAGCAGTTCTTC
TRBV7-9,TRBD1,.,TRBJ1-2,CASSLDRGDYGYTF,TGTGCCAGCAGCTTAGACAGGGGGGACTATGGCTACACCTTC
TRBV7-9,TRBD2,once,TRBJ2-1,CASTSGSSYNEQFF,TGTGCCAGCACTAGCGGGAGCTCCTACAATGAGCAGTTCTTC
TRBV5-4,.,.,TRBJ1-1,CASSLARGYTEAFF,TGTGCCAGCAGCTTGGCCCGAGGGTACACTGAAGCTTTCTTT
TRBV28,.,once,TRBJ1-6,CASSRSDTYNSPLHF,TGTGCCAGCAGTCGATCAGACACTTATAATTCACCCCTCCACTTT
TRBV19,.,once,TRBJ1-5,CASSTQVWQPQHF,TGTGCCAGTAGTACCCAGGTTTGGCAGCCCCAGCATTTT